The 16 T cell receptor beta chains presented below share a single source sample, sequenced in a study of blood T cells in healthy people across ages. Alongside a J-beta primer mix, a sample-barcoded 5' primer served in a second PCR lasting roughly 6 to 12 cycles. One entry per CDR3 protein, called by TCRdb with MiXCR from the 5' RACE reads. The data show 2 million or so distinct CDR3 sequences, approximately 50% seen once. Sequenced: blood. The receptors here all came from a middle-aged woman in good health.

The rearrangement uses TRBV11-2 and TRBJ2-7, with unresolved D. The J call may be wrong; the DNA end is better matched by TRBJ2-5. The CDR3 sequence is 14 residues long. Germline CDR1 is SGHAT and CDR2 is FQNNGV. The CDR3 DNA reads as TGTGCCAGCAGCTTAGATAGTTATGAAGAGACCCAGTACTTC. It translates to CASSLDSYEETQYF.

The chain joins TRBV28 to TRBJ2-1; 11 bases are a match to TRBD2. The CDR3 consists of 17 residues. Germline V gene data show CDR1 as MDHEN and CDR2 as SYDVKM. With V trimmed by 6 bases and J by 3 bases, 10 bases remained unmatched. CDR3 DNA: TGTGCCAGCAGCAAGGTAGCGGGAGGGGTTGGCTACAATGAGCAGTTCTTC. Translated: CASSKVAGGVGYNEQFF.

The chain joins TRBV5-1 to TRBJ2-5; TRBD1 aligns across 7 bases. The CDR3 contains 14 residues. The V gene end was trimmed by 1 base and the J gene end by 5 bases; junction bases not matched to a gene: 5. Germline values: CDR1 SGHRS, CDR2 YFSETQ. The CDR3 protein is CASSLFPTGETQYF. For the CDR3, the DNA is TGCGCCAGCAGCTTGTTTCCGACAGGGGAGACCCAGTACTTC.

This chain joins TRBV5-5 and TRBJ1-6; D call uncertain. V was cut by 3 bases and J by 7 bases, with 8 bases left in between. Germline CDR1 and CDR2: SGHKS and YYEKEE (reference sequence). This CDR3 region has 13 residues. CDR3 loop: CASSSAKNSPLHF. The CDR3 region has the DNA TGTGCCAGCAGCTCAGCCAAGAATTCACCCCTCCACTTT.

The chain couples TRBV12-3 or TRBV12-4 to TRBJ1-4; TRBD1 matches at 9 bases. V gave up 7 bases and J gave up 8 bases; unmatched junction bases: 8. The CDR3 contains 14 residues. In DNA form, the CDR3 reads TGTGCCAGCAACCACGGGACAGGGCCCGAAAAACTGTTTTTT. Protein: CASNHGTGPEKLFF.

The chain links TRBV6-6 to TRBJ2-2; D is uncertain. The CDR3 sequence is 13 residues long. The V gene's germline CDR1 is MNHNY and CDR2 SVGAGI (reference sequence). The V and J ends lost 5 bases and 1 base respectively, with 5 bases between them. CDR3 residues: CASSQLNTGELFF. In DNA form, the CDR3 reads TGTGCCAGCAGTCAACTGAACACCGGGGAGCTGTTTTTT.

J is TRBJ1-5 and V is TRBV6-6; D might be TRBD1 (5 bases). Per the germline V gene, CDR1 is MNHNY and CDR2 is SVGAGI (reference sequence). This CDR3 has 16 residues. Trimming took off 2 bases at V and 8 bases at J, with 19 bases between the two ends. The CDR3: CASSYRRAQLLEPQHF. Written as DNA, the CDR3 is TGTGCCAGCAGTTACCGCAGGGCTCAACTCTTGGAGCCCCAGCATTTT.

The chain uses TRBV6-1 and TRBJ1-4, with D uncertain. V gave up 2 bases and J gave up 5 bases, with 12 bases separating them. The CDR3 runs 15 residues. From germline, CDR1 is MNHNS and CDR2 SASEGT. CDR3: CASSETGRLNEKLFF. CDR3 nucleotide sequence: TGTGCCAGCAGTGAAACCGGCAGGTTAAATGAAAAACTGTTTTTT.

This clonotype turned up a few times. The chain couples TRBV25-1 to TRBJ2-7; perhaps D is TRBD1 or TRBD2 (6 bases each). The CDR3 consists of 14 residues. V lost 2 bases and J lost 7, with 15 bases in between. CDR1 and CDR2 (germline): MGHDK, SYGVNS. The DNA for the CDR3 is TGTGCCAGCAGTGAAGTTGGAGGGGGTCGGGAGCAGTACTTC. This gives the protein CASSEVGGGREQYF.

The gene calls are TRBV4-2 and TRBJ2-3, with 9 bases fitting TRBD2. Germline V gene lookup returns CDR1 LGHNA and CDR2 YNFKEQ. This CDR3 is 17 amino acids long. The J segment lost 6 bases and the V segment lost 0 bases, leaving 10 bases of the junction unmatched. The CDR3 sequence is CASSQEQGGGAKDTQYF. The CDR3 bases are TGTGCCAGCAGCCAAGAACAGGGCGGGGGGGCCAAGGATACGCAGTATTTT.

This clonotype was seen only a few times. The CDR3 DNA follows: TGCGCCAGCAGCCAAGGACCCGGGGCAGGGATGAGAGATACGCAGTATTTT. Amino acids: CASSQGPGAGMRDTQYF. The chain uses TRBV4-1 and TRBJ2-3, with D perhaps given as TRBD1 or TRBD2 (5 bases each). V was pared by 1 base and J by 5 bases, with 19 bases between. Germline loops: CDR1 MGHRA, CDR2 YSYEKL. CDR3 length equals 17 residues.

This clonotype was seen a few times. CDR3 sequence reads: CASSPRANSPLHF. In DNA, the CDR3 is TGTGCCAGCAGCCCCAGGGCTAATTCACCCCTCCACTTT. V gene TRBV14 combines with J gene TRBJ1-6, with D perhaps matching TRBD1 (5 bases). This CDR3 spans 13 amino acids. Germline lookup yields CDR1 SGHDN and CDR2 FVKESK. The V end lost 4 bases, the J end lost 6 bases, and 7 bases lay between the germline ends.

This clonotype was observed once. The chain couples TRBV5-1 to TRBJ2-2; possibly TRBD2 for D (7 bases). Trimming stripped 4 bases from V and 3 bases from J, with 22 bases between. This CDR3 is built from 18 residues. Germline assignment: CDR1 SGHRS and CDR2 YFSETQ. CDR3 in DNA: TGCGCCAGCAGCCCAGGGGCACGCGGGGGCACGGACACCGGGGAGCTGTTTTTT. Translating it yields CASSPGARGGTDTGELFF.

The chain is built from TRBV3-1 and TRBJ2-1; no definite D call. Germline-derived CDR1 and CDR2 are LGHDT and YNNKEL (reference sequence). Trimming took off 0 bases at V and 9 bases at J, with 12 bases between the two ends. CDR3 size: 14 residues. The CDR3 DNA sequence: TGTGCCAGCAGCCAAGAAGTTGGGTGGTCTGAGCAGTTCTTC. Translation: CASSQEVGWSEQFF.

There are a few counts of this clonotype. DNA of the CDR3: TGTGCCAGCACAACAGGGTACTTAAAGCAGTACTTC. Translated: CASTTGYLKQYF. The genes are TRBV25-1 and TRBJ2-7; tentative D call: TRBD1 (6 bases). Germline lookup yields CDR1 MGHDK and CDR2 SYGVNS. CDR3 length: 12 amino acids. Trimming took off 7 bases at V and 8 bases at J, with 15 bases between the two ends.

The J gene is TRBJ2-5, the V gene TRBV2; the D is unclear. The germline V gene has CDR1 SNHLY and CDR2 FYNNEI. CDR3 length equals 16 residues. V lost 8 bases and J lost 3, with 22 bases in between. The CDR3 coding sequence is TGTGCCAGCGGGGATCCATGGACCTCGATGAAAGAGACCCAGTACTTC. As protein: CASGDPWTSMKETQYF.